Presented here are 12 T cell receptor beta chains from one specimen sequenced in a study of PD-1 blockade in classical Hodgkin lymphoma. TCRdb's table, derived via immunoSEQ multiplex PCR, lists solely in-frame clones and lacks some. The table shows fewer than 35,000 clones, with roughly nine tenths occurring only once. The time point: newly diagnosed, previously untreated cHL patient sample. Sequencing was done on a sample of peripheral blood mononuclear cells (PBMCs). The receptors were sampled from a human donor with classical Hodgkin lymphoma.

CDR3 amino acids: CASSPGQGNTIYF. CDR3 bases: TGTGCCAGCAGCCCTGGACAAGGAAACACCATATATTTT. This chain uses TRBV11-2 with TRBJ1-3; tentative D call: TRBD1 (5 bases). The CDR3 is 13 residues long. V shed 5 bases and J shed 4 bases, with 9 bases lying between them. Germline V gene lookup returns CDR1 SGHAT and CDR2 FQNNGV.

This clone showed up just once. The rearrangement links TRBV5-6 to TRBJ2-7; D is possibly TRBD1 (5 bases). The V end lost 3 bases, the J end lost 3 bases, and 13 bases lay between the germline ends. The CDR3 spans 14 residues. The germline V gene encodes CDR1 SGHDT and CDR2 YYEEEE. Here the CDR3 reads CASSWGGVGYEQYF. CDR3 bases: TGTGCCAGCAGCTGGGGCGGAGTGGGCTACGAGCAGTACTTC.

This rearrangement joins TRBV27 to TRBJ1-2; D remains ambiguous. V lost 6 bases to trimming and J lost 1 base, with 12 bases between them. CDR1 is MNHEY, CDR2 SMNVEV, per germline (reference sequence). This CDR3 contains 14 residues. The CDR3 spells CASRPWGDNYGYTF. The CDR3 DNA is TGTGCCAGCAGACCTTGGGGAGATAACTATGGCTACACCTTC.

The chain is built from TRBV7-3 and TRBJ2-2, with 8 bases aligning to TRBD2. Germline-derived CDR1 and CDR2 are SGHTA and FQGTGA. Germline trimming cut 5 bases from V and 4 bases from J; bases unmatched to any gene: 6. The CDR3 is 15 amino acids. CDR3 in amino acids: CASSREGRATGELFF. In DNA form, the CDR3 reads TGTGCCAGCAGCCGGGAGGGCCGGGCCACCGGGGAGCTGTTTTTT.

The rearrangement uses TRBV4-1 and TRBJ1-2; D is perhaps TRBD1 (5 bases). The CDR3 length is 15 residues. The V and J ends lost 4 bases and 0 bases respectively, with 12 bases between them. Germline values: CDR1 MGHRA, CDR2 YSYEKL. The DNA for the CDR3 is TGCGCCAGCAGCCCTACGACAGAAGCTAACTATGGCTACACCTTC. Encoded protein: CASSPTTEANYGYTF.

This sequence joins TRBV28 and TRBJ1-2; possibly TRBD1 for D (5 bases). The CDR3 loop spans 14 amino acids. Germline CDR1 is MDHEN and CDR2 is SYDVKM. V was trimmed by 4 bases and J by 11 bases, leaving 20 bases between them. The CDR3 DNA reads as TGTGCCAGCAGTTACCCAGGGTTGTGGGCGAAATACACCTTC. It is translated as CASSYPGLWAKYTF.

The chain couples TRBV11-2 to TRBJ2-6; TRBD1 matches 8 bases. The CDR3 consists of 19 residues. Germline V gene sequence: CDR1 SGHAT, CDR2 FQNNGV. The J segment lost 0 bases and the V segment lost 0 bases, leaving 7 bases of the junction unmatched. CDR3 DNA sequence: TGTGCCAGCAGCTTAGATAGGGCAGGGGGCGGCTCTGGGGCCAACGTCCTGACTTTC. It codes for CASSLDRAGGGSGANVLTF.

In its sample, this clone was seen once. The CDR3 DNA is TGTGCCTGGAGCGCTAGCGGAAGGGGGGATACGCAGTATTTT. This translates into CAWSASGRGDTQYF. This chain connects TRBV30 to TRBJ2-3, with a possible D match to TRBD2 (7 bases). Germline CDR1 and CDR2: GTSNPN and SVGIG (reference sequence). V gave up 3 bases and J gave up 6 bases, with 16 bases separating them. The CDR3 covers 14 residues.

The CDR3: CASSQDPLAAYNEQFF. The CDR3 nucleotides read TGCGCCAGCAGCCAAGATCCGCTAGCGGCCTACAATGAGCAGTTCTTC. This chain uses TRBV4-3 with TRBJ2-1; 7 bases map to TRBD2. The ends lost 0 bases at V and 2 bases at J; junction bases unmatched: 4. Per the germline V gene, CDR1 is LGHNA and CDR2 is YSLEER. The CDR3 loop spans 16 amino acids.

The rearrangement links TRBV28 to TRBJ2-1, with TRBD2 identical over 10 bases. The CDR3 covers 13 residues. With 10 bases clipped from V and 4 bases from J, the junction kept 4 bases outside the gene matches. The germline V gene encodes CDR1 MDHEN and CDR2 SYDVKM. This CDR3 is CATLAGAYNEQFF. CDR3 sequence (DNA): TGTGCCACCCTAGCGGGAGCTTACAATGAGCAGTTCTTC.

The rearrangement links TRBV7-3 to TRBJ2-3; possible D gene TRBD2, 5 bases. CDR1 is SGHTA and CDR2 is FQGTGA in the germline V gene. Trimming pared 1 base from V and 0 bases from J, leaving 5 bases between. The CDR3 covers 14 residues. The CDR3, as DNA: TGTGCCAGCAGCTTAAGCGGGAGCACAGATACGCAGTATTTT. Protein product: CASSLSGSTDTQYF.

This clone was seen a single time. J is TRBJ2-7 and V is TRBV6-5, with a possible D match to TRBD2 (5 bases). The CDR3 is 14 amino acids. V was trimmed by 0 bases and J by 4 bases, leaving 10 bases between them. The germline V gene has CDR1 MNHEY and CDR2 SVGAGI. Here the CDR3 DNA reads TGTGCCAGCAGTTACTCGGGAGTCCAATACGAGCAGTACTTC. Translated: CASSYSGVQYEQYF.